Listed below are T cell receptor beta chains from one sample, sequenced in a study of read filtering for tumor transcriptome and immune sequencing. Each CDR3 protein is one row after TCRdb ran MiXCR on the reads. The table includes tens of thousands of distinct CDR3 sequences, around a fifth detected once. Sequenced: a population of CD138-negative cells sorted from bone marrow. Receptor source: a donor at least 40 years old with multiple myeloma. The CDR3 runs from the conserved cysteine through the conserved F or W. A D gene is named only where the DNA matches it firmly. Rows give clone size only sometimes, using once, few, many, or a class for an expanded clone.

TRBJ2-5 | TRBV28 | - | - | TGTGCCAGCAGTTTTGGGGGCAGAGAGACCCAGTACTTC | CASSFGGRETQYF
TRBJ2-3 | TRBV6-5 | - | many | TGTGCCAGCAGATATAAGTCTGATACGCAGTATTTT | CASRYKSDTQYF
TRBJ2-1 | TRBV5-1 | TRBD1 | many | TGCGCCAGCAGCATAAAACAGGGGGCCGACTACAATGAGCAGTTCTTC | CASSIKQGADYNEQFF
TRBJ2-3 | TRBV6-6 | - | many | TGTGCCAGCAGGGGGCCAGTGACAGATACGCAGTATTTT | CASRGPVTDTQYF
TRBJ2-5 | TRBV3-1 | - | many | TGTGCCAGCAGCCAGTCCGGGACACCCGAGGGAGAGACCCAGTACTTC | CASSQSGTPEGETQYF
TRBJ1-1 | TRBV30 | - | many | TGTGCCTGGAGTGTCGTTGCGAACACTGAAGCTTTCTTT | CAWSVVANTEAFF
TRBJ2-4 | TRBV7-9 | - | - | TGTGCCAGCAGCTTATCCGGGGCCCCCAAATTGAACTTC | CASSLSGAPKLNF
TRBJ2-1 | TRBV20-1 | - | - | TGCAGTGCCCCGGAAATCTCGAGGGTATCCAATGAGCAGTTCTTC | CSAPEISRVSNEQFF
TRBJ1-1 | TRBV11-2 | - | many | TGTGCCAGCAGCTCGGGGGCTGGCACTGAAGCTTTCTTT | CASSSGAGTEAFF
TRBJ2-3 | TRBV29-1 | - | - | TGCAGCGCTGAAGTGATAGCGACCACAGATACGCAGTATTTT | CSAEVIATTDTQYF
TRBJ2-5 | TRBV5-1 | TRBD2 | - | TGCGCCAGCAGCTTGGTAGCGGGAATACAAGAGACTCAGTACTTC | CASSLVAGIQETQYF
TRBJ2-3 | TRBV18 | - | few | TGTGCCAGCAGCCCTGAAACAGATACGCAGTATTTT | CASSPETDTQYF
TRBJ2-1 | TRBV6-2/TRBV6-3 | - | many | TGTGCCAGCAGTTATTATCGGGGGCGGAATGAGCAGTTCTTC | CASSYYRGRNEQFF
TRBJ2-2 | TRBV11-3 | TRBD1 | many | TGTGCCAGCAGCCCGGACAGGGATGGCCGGGAGCTGTTTTTT | CASSPDRDGRELFF
TRBJ2-5 | TRBV7-9 | - | many | TGTGCCAGCAGCTTAGCCTATACAGGCCCCCAAGAGACCCAGTACTTC | CASSLAYTGPQETQYF
TRBJ1-1 | TRBV24-1 | - | - | TGTGCCACCAGGGATAGGGAACCTGGGAACACTGAAGCTTTCTTT | CATRDREPGNTEAFF
TRBJ2-3 | TRBV5-5 | TRBD2 | many | TGTGCCAGCAGCGGACTAGCGGGAGCAGATACGCAGTATTTT | CASSGLAGADTQYF
TRBJ2-1 | TRBV24-1 | TRBD2 | medium-sized | TGTGCCGCAGGGACTAGCGGGCTCAATGAGCAGTTCTTC | CAAGTSGLNEQFF
TRBJ2-3 | TRBV5-1 | TRBD2 | - | TGCGCCAGCAGCAAAACTAGCGGGGCTAGCACAGATACGCAGTATTTT | CASSKTSGASTDTQYF
TRBJ2-7 | TRBV20-1 | - | many | TGCAGTGCTCCCAAGGGGGCCTACGAGCAGTACTTC | CSAPKGAYEQYF
TRBJ2-3 | TRBV7-2 | TRBD1 | many | TGTGCCAGCAGCCCTCGACAGGGCCTCGCAGATACGCAGTATTTT | CASSPRQGLADTQYF
TRBJ2-1 | TRBV10-3 | - | many | TGTGCCATCGGCGACAATTACAATGAGCAGCTCTTC | CAIGDNYNEQLF
TRBJ1-1 | TRBV6-1 | - | - | TGTGCCAGCAGTGAATTGAATTGGAGGGGACCTGAAGCTTTCTTT | CASSELNWRGPEAFF
TRBJ1-5 | TRBV24-1 | - | - | TGTGCCACCAGTGTAGGGCGCAGCAATCAGCCCCAGCATTTT | CATSVGRSNQPQHF
TRBJ2-1 | TRBV5-1 | - | many | TGCGCCAGCAGCTTTGGGGGTGGCTACAATGAGCAGTTCTTC | CASSFGGGYNEQFF
TRBJ2-5 | TRBV29-1 | - | - | TGCAGCGTTGCGGTTGGCTCGGAGACCCAGTACTTC | CSVAVGSETQYF
TRBJ2-5 | TRBV5-1 | - | - | TGCGCCAGCAGCTTGTTTCGGACAGTAAAAGAGACGCAGTACTTC | CASSLFRTVKETQYF
TRBJ1-5 | TRBV28 | TRBD1 | few | TGTGCCAGCAGTTCCCCGGGACAGGGGTTTCATCAGCCCCAGCATTTT | CASSSPGQGFHQPQHF
TRBJ2-3 | TRBV5-1 | - | once | TGCGCCAGCAGCTTCGAGGGTGGAGTAACAGATACGCAGTATTTT | CASSFEGGVTDTQYF
TRBJ2-1 | TRBV19 | TRBD2 | many | TGTGCCAGTAGTAGGCTAGCGGACTACAATGAGCAGTTCTTC | CASSRLADYNEQFF
TRBJ2-2 | TRBV6-5 | TRBD2 | many | TGTGCCAGCAGTTACGGGGGGGCCGGGGAGCTGTTTTTT | CASSYGGAGELFF
TRBJ1-4 | TRBV12-3/TRBV12-4 | TRBD1 | few | TGTGCCAGCAGTCAGACAGGGTCGGGTGAAAAACTGTTTTTT | CASSQTGSGEKLFF
TRBJ1-3 | TRBV11-3 | - | - | TGTGCCAGCAGCTTAGTTCCAGGCACCATATATTTT | CASSLVPGTIYF